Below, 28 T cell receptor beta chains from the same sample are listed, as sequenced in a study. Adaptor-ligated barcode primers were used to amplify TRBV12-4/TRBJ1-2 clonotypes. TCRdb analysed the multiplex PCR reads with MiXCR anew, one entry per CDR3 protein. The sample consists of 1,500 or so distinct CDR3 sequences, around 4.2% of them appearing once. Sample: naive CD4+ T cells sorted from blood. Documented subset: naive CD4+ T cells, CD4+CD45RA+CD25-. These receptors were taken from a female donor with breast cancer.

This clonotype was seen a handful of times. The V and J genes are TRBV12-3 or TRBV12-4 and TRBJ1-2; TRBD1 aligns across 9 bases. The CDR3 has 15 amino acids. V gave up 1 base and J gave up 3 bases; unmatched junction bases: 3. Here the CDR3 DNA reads TGTGCCAGCAGTTTAGGGACAGGGGCCCACTATGGCTACACCTTC. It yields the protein CASSLGTGAHYGYTF.

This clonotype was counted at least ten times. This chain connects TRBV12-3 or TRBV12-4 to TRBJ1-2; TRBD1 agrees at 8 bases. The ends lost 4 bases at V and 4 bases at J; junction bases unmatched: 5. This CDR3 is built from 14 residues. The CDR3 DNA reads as TGTGCCAGCAGTTCGAGGACAGGGAGCTATGGCTACACCTTC. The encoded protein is CASSSRTGSYGYTF.

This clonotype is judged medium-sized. The CDR3 here is CASSPRTGPPLYGYTF. The CDR3 region has the DNA TGTGCCAGCAGTCCCCGGACAGGCCCGCCACTCTATGGCTACACCTTC. V is TRBV12-3 or TRBV12-4 and J is TRBJ1-2; 7 bases align to TRBD1. This CDR3 comprises 16 residues. Trimming took 5 bases from V and 4 from J; bases not matched to a gene: 13.

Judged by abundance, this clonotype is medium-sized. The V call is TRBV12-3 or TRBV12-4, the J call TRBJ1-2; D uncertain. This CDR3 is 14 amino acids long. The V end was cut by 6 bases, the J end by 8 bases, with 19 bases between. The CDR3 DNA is TGTGCCAGCAGCCTGGAAACCCACAGAGCCGGCTACACCTTC. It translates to CASSLETHRAGYTF.

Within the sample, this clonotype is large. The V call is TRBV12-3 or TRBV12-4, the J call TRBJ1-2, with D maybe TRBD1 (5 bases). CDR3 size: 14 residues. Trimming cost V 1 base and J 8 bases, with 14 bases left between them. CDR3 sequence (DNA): TGTGCCAGCAGTTTAGGAAACAGGAGGGACGGCTACACCTTC. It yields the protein CASSLGNRRDGYTF.

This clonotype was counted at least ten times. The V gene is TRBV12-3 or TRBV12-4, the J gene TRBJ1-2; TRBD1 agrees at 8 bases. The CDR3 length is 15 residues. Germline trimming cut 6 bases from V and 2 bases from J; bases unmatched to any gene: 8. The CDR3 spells CASSPAGQGNYGYTF. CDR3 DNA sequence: TGTGCCAGCAGCCCAGCTGGACAGGGAAACTATGGCTACACCTTC.

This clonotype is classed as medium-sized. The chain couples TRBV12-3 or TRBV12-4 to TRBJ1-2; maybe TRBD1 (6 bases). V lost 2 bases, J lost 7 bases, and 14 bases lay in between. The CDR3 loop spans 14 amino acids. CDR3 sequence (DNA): TGTGCCAGCAGTTTACCCAGACAGGATGGTGGCTACACCTTC. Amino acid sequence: CASSLPRQDGGYTF.

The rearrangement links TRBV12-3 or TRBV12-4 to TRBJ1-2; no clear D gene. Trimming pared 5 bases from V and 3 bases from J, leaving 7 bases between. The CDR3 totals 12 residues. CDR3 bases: TGTGCCAGCAGTGTAGGGTACTATGGCTACACCTTC. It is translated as CASSVGYYGYTF.

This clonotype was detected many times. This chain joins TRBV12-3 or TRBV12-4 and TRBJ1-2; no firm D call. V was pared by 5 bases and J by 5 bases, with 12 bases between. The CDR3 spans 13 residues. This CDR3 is CASSPRFGYGYTF. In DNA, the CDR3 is TGTGCCAGCAGTCCCCGTTTTGGGTATGGCTACACCTTC.

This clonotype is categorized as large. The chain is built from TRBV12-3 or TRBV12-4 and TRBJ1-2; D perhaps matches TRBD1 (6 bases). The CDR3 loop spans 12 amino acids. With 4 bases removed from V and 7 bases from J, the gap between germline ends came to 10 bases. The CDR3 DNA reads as TGTGCCAGCAGTTCCACAGGGCTTGGCTACACCTTC. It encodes CASSSTGLGYTF.

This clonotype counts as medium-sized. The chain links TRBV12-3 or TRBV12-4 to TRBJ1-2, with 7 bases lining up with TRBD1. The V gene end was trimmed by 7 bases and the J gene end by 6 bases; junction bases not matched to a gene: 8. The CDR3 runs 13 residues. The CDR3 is CASIATGFNGYTF. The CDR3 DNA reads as TGTGCCAGCATCGCGACAGGGTTCAATGGCTACACCTTC.

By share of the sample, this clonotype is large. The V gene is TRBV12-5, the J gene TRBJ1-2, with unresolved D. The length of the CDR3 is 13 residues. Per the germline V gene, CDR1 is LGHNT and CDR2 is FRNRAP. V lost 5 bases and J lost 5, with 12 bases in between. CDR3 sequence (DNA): TGTGCTAGTGGTGCGGACGGAATATATGGCTACACCTTC. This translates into CASGADGIYGYTF.

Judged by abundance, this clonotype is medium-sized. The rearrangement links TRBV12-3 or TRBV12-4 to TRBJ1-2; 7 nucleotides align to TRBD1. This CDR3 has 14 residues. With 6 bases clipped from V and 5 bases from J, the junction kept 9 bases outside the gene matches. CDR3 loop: CASRLTGTVYGYTF. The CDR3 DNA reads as TGTGCCAGCAGGCTTACCGGGACAGTTTATGGCTACACCTTC.

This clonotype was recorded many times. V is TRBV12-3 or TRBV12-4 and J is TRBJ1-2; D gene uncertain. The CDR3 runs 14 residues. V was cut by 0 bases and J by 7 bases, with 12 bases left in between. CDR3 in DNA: TGTGCCAGCAGTTTAGCGCAAGGTCAAGTTGGCTACACCTTC. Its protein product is CASSLAQGQVGYTF.

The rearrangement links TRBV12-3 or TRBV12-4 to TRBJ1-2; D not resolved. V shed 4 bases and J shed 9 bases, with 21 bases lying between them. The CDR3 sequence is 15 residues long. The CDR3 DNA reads TGTGCCAGCAGTTCTACGCCGTGCGGCTTACTATGCTACACCTTC. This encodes CASSSTPCGLLCYTF.

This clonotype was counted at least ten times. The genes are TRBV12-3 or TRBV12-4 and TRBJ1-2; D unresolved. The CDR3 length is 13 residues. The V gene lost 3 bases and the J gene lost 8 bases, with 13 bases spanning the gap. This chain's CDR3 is CASSFKSHGGYTF. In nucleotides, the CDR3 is TGTGCCAGCAGTTTTAAATCCCACGGCGGCTACACCTTC.

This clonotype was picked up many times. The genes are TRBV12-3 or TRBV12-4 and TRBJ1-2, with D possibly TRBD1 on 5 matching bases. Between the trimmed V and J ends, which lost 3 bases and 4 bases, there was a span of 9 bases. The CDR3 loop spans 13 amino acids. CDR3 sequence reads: CASSFQGAYGYTF. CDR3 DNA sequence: TGTGCCAGCAGTTTCCAGGGAGCCTATGGCTACACCTTC.

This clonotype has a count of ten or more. The CDR3 DNA reads as TGTGCCAGCAGTCCCCGGGACAGGGGCCCCTATGGCTACACCTTC. The encoded protein is CASSPRDRGPYGYTF. This sequence joins TRBV12-3 or TRBV12-4 and TRBJ1-2; 10 nucleotides match TRBD1. With V trimmed by 5 bases and J by 4 bases, 7 bases remained unmatched. There are 15 residues in the CDR3.

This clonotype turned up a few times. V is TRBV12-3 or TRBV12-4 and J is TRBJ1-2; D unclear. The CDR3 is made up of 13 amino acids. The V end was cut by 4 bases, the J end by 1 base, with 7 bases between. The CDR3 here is CASSYGDNYGYTF. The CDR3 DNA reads TGTGCCAGCAGTTACGGAGATAACTATGGCTACACCTTC.

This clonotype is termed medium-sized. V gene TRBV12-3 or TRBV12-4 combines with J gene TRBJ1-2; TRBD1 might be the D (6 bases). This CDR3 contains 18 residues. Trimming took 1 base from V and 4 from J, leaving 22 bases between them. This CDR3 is CASSLGAGAYSLIYGYTF. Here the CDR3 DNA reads TGTGCCAGCAGTTTAGGGGCAGGGGCCTATTCCCTAATCTATGGCTACACCTTC.

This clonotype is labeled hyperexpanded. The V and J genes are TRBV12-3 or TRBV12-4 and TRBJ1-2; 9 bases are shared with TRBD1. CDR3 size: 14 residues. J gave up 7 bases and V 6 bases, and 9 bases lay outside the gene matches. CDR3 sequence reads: CASSYGTGLGGYTF. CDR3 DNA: TGTGCCAGCAGCTACGGGACAGGGTTAGGTGGCTACACCTTC.

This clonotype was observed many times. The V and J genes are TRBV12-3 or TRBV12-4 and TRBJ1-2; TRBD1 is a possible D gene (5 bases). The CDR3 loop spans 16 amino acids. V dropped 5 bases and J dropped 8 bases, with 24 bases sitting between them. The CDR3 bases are TGTGCCAGCAGTGTAACTCCCTCGGGACCAATGACCGGCTACACCTTC. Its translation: CASSVTPSGPMTGYTF.

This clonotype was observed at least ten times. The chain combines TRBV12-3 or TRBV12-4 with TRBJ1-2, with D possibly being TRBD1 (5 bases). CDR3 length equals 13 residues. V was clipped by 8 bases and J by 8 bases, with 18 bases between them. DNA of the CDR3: TGTGCCAGCTCCAGGGCGGGTTTGGGAGGCTACACCTTC. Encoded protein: CASSRAGLGGYTF.

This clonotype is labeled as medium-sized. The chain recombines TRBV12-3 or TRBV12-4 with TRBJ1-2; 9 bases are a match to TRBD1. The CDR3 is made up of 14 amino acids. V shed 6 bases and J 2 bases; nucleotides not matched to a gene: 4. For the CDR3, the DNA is TGTGCCAGCAGGGGACAGGGTCGCAACTATGGCTACACCTTC. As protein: CASRGQGRNYGYTF.

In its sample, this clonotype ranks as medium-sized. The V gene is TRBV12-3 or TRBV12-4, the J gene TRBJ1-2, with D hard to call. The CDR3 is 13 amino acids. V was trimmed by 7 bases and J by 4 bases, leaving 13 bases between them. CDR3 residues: CASNSDRFYGYTF. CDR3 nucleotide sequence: TGTGCCAGCAATAGCGACCGCTTCTATGGCTACACCTTC.

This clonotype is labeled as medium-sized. CDR3 residues: CASSLAGNGYTF. As DNA, the CDR3 is TGTGCCAGCAGTTTAGCGGGGAATGGCTACACCTTC. V is TRBV12-3 or TRBV12-4 and J is TRBJ1-2; no firm D call. The CDR3 covers 12 residues. The V end was cut by 0 bases, the J end by 6 bases, with 5 bases between.

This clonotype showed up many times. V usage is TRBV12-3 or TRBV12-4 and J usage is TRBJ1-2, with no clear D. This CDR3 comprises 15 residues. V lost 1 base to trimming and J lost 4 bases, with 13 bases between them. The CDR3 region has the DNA TGTGCCAGCAGTTTAGAAGGAATACCTTCCTATGGCTACACCTTC. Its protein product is CASSLEGIPSYGYTF.

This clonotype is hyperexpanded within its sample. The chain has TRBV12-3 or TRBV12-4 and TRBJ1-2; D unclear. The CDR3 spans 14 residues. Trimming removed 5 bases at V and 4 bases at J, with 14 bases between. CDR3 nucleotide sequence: TGTGCCAGCAGTGGACTAGCGTCTGGCTATGGCTACACCTTC. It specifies CASSGLASGYGYTF.